This TCR beta chain was found in a study of blood T cell repertoires in COVID-19. Overall study context: Spain, Italy and the United States supplied samples that represented acute and convalescent COVID-19. In each case, the material was cDNA or gDNA derived from T cells, B-cell-depleted T cells, or PBMCs.

Per the original methods: Estimated nucleated cell counts came from reference gene primer amplification. Using immunoSEQ multiplex PCR, the repertoire was profiled, and TCRdb retains in-frame clones only, with some absent. V and J calls plus clone size are reproduced from that table; the DNA served to infer D and trimming. Of roughly 51,000 clones in the sample, around 87% were seen once. Looked up from germline, CDR1 is MNHNY and CDR2 is SVGAGI (reference sequence). The CDR3 consists of 13 residues. V lost 7 bases and J lost 5, with 12 bases in between. The specimen was peripheral blood. The source of this sequence is a man in his forties or fifties with active COVID-19. This chain connects TRBV6-6 to TRBJ1-5; no clear D. The CDR3 loop reads CASTLEGYQPQHF. CDR3 bases: TGTGCCAGCACGCTCGAGGGCTATCAGCCCCAGCATTTT.